This T cell receptor beta chain was recovered during a study of T cells after yellow fever vaccination. TCRdb ran MiXCR on the 5' RACE reads and lists one entry per CDR3 protein. The table lists around 340,000 distinct CDR3 sequences, 12% of them singletons. Germline CDR1 MNHEY, CDR2 SVGAGI. The CDR3 is 15 amino acids. Trimming cost V 2 bases and J 6 bases, with 16 bases left between them. As for this clonotype: What it binds is unknown.

Study-level points and caveats: Boosting was followed by the reappearance of most primary-vaccination clones (roughly 95% CD4, about 88% CD8).

The receptor comes from a man in his late teens or twenties who received the YFV17D yellow fever vaccine. This rearrangement joins TRBV6-5 to TRBJ1-1, with a possible D match to TRBD1 (5 bases). Sequenced material: CD4+ T cells sorted from PBMCs, taken 15 days after the yellow fever booster vaccination. In DNA form, the CDR3 reads TGTGCCAGCAGTTACGGGACGGCGGTTGTCTCTGAAGCTTTCTTT. Its protein is CASSYGTAVVSEAFF.